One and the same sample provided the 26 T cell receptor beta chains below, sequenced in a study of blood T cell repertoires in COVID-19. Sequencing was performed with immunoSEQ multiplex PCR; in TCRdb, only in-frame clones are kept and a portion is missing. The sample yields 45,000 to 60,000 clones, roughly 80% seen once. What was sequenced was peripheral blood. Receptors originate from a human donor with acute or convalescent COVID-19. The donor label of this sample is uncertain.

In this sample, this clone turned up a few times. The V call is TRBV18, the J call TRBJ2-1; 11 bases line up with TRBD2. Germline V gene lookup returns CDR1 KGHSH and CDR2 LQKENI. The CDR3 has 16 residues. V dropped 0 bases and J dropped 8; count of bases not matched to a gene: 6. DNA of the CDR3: TGTGCCAGCTCACCACCGGGAATAGCGGGGGGGGATGAGCAGTTCTTC. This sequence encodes CASSPPGIAGGDEQFF.

The CDR3 loop reads CASSALTGNTIYF. For the CDR3, the DNA is TGCGCCAGCAGCGCGCTTACTGGAAACACCATATATTTT. The V gene is TRBV4-1, the J gene TRBJ1-3; the D is unclear. Germline CDR1 is MGHRA and CDR2 is YSYEKL. There are 13 residues in the CDR3. Trimming took 5 bases from V and 2 from J, leaving 7 bases between them.

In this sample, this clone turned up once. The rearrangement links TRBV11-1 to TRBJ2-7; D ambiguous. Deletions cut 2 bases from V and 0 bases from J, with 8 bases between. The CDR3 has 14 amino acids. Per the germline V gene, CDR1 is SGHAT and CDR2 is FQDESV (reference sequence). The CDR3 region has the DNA TGTGCCAGCAGCTTATGGGCCACCTCCTACGAGCAGTACTTC. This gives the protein CASSLWATSYEQYF.

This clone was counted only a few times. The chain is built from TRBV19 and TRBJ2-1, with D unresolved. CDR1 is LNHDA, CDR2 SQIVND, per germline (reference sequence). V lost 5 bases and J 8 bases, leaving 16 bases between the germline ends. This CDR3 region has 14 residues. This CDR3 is CASSDRRLGYEQFF. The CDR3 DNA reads TGTGCCAGTAGTGACCGGAGACTGGGTTATGAGCAGTTCTTC.

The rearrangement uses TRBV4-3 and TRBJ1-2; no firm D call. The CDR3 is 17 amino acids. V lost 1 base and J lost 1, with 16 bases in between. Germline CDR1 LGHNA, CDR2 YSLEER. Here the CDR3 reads CASSQGEGRGLNYGYTF. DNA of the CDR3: TGCGCCAGCAGCCAAGGTGAGGGTCGAGGTCTTAACTATGGCTACACCTTC.

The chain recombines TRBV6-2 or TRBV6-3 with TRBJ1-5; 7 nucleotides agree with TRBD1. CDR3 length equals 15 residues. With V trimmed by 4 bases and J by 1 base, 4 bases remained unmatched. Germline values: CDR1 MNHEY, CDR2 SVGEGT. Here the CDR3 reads CASSSVQGSNQPQHF. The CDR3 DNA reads TGTGCCAGCAGTTCCGTACAGGGGAGCAATCAGCCCCAGCATTTT.

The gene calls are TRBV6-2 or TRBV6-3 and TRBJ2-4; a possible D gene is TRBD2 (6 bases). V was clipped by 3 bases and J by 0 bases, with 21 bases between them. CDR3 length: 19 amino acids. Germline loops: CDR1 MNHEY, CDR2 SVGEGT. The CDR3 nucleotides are TGTGCCAGCAGTTATGCGGGGAACTTAGGGAACCTAGCCAAAAACATTCAGTACTTC. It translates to CASSYAGNLGNLAKNIQYF.

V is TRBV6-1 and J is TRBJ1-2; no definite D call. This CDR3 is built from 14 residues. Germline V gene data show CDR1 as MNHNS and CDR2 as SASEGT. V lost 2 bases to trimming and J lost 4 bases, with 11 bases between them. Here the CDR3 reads CASSETQRSYGYTF. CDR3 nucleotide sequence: TGTGCCAGCAGTGAAACTCAAAGATCCTATGGCTACACCTTC.

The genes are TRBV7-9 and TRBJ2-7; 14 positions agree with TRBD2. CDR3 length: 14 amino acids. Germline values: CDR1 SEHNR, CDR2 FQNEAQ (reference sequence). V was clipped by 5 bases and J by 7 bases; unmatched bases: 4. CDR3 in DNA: TGTGCCAGCAGCAGACTAGCGGGAGGGTATGAGCAGTACTTC. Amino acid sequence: CASSRLAGGYEQYF. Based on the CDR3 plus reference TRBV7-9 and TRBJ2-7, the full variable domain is DTGVSQNPRHKITKRGQNVTFRCDPISEHNRLYWYRQTLGQGPEFLTYFQNEAQLEKSRLLSDRFSAERPKGSFSTLEIQRTEQGDSAMYLCASSRLAGGYEQYFGPGTRLTVT.

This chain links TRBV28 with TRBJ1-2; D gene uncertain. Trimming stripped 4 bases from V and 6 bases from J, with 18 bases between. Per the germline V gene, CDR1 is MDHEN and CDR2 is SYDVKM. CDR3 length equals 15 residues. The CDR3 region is CASSSSHGSVHGYTF. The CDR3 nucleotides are TGTGCCAGCAGTTCCTCCCACGGTAGTGTCCATGGCTACACCTTC.

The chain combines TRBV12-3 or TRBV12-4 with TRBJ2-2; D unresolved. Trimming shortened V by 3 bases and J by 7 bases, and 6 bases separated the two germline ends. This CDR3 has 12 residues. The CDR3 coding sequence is TGTGCCAGCAGTTTCTCAGGCGGGGAGCTGTTTTTT. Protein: CASSFSGGELFF.

In DNA form, the CDR3 reads TGTGCCAGCAGTCAGCGGCAGATGAACACTGAAGCTTTCTTT. Encoded protein: CASSQRQMNTEAFF. This chain joins TRBV6-5 and TRBJ1-1; D remains ambiguous. The germline V and J ends were trimmed by 5 bases and 0 bases, with 10 bases remaining between them. CDR3 length equals 14 residues. Germline values: CDR1 MNHEY, CDR2 SVGAGI.

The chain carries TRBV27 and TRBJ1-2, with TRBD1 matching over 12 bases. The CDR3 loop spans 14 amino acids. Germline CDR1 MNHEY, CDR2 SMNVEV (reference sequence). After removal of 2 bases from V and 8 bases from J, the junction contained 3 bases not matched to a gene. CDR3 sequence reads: CASSLVGQGAGYTF. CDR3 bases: TGTGCCAGCAGTTTAGTGGGACAGGGGGCCGGCTACACCTTC.

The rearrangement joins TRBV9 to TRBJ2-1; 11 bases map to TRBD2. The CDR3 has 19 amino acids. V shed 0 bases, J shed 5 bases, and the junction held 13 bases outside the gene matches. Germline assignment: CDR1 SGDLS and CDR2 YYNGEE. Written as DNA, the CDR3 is TGTGCCAGCAGCGTAGGATTAACCACAATAGCGGGGGGGAACAATGAGCAGTTCTTC. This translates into CASSVGLTTIAGGNNEQFF.

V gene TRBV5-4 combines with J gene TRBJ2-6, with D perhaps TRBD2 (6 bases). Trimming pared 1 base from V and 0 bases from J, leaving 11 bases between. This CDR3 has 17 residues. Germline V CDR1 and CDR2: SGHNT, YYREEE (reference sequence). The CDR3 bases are TGTGCCAGCAGCTTGAAGGCGGGGCGCTCTGGGGCCAACGTCCTGACTTTC. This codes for CASSLKAGRSGANVLTF. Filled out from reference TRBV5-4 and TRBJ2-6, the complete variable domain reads ETGVTQSPTHLIKTRGQQVTLRCSSQSGHNTVSWYQQALGQGPQFIFQYYREEENGRGNFPPRFSGLQFPNYSSELNVNALELDDSALYLCASSLKAGRSGANVLTFGAGSRLTVL.

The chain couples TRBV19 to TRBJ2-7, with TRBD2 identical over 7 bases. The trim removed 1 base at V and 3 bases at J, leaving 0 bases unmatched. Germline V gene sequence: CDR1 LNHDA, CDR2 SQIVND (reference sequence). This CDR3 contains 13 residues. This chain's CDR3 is CASSIGEGYEQYF. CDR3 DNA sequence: TGTGCCAGTAGTATAGGGGAGGGCTACGAGCAGTACTTC.

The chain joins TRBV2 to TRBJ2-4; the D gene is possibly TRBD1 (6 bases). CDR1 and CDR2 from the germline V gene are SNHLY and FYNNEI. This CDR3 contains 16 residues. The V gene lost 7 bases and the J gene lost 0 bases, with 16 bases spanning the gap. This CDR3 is CASTIRQELAKNIQYF. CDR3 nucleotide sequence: TGTGCCAGCACGATCAGACAGGAGTTAGCCAAAAACATTCAGTACTTC. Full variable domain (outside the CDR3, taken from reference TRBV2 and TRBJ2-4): EPEVTQTPSHQVTQMGQEVILRCVPISNHLYFYWYRQILGQKVEFLVSFYNNEISEKSEIFDDQFSVERPDGSNFTLKIRSTKLEDSAMYFCASTIRQELAKNIQYFGAGTRLSVL.

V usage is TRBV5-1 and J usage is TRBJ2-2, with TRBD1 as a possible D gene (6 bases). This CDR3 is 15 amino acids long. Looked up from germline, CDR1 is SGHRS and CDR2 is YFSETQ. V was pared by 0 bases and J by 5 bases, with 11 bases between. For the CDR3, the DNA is TGCGCCAGCAGCTTGGAATTAGGGGGAACCGGGGAGCTGTTTTTT. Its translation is CASSLELGGTGELFF.

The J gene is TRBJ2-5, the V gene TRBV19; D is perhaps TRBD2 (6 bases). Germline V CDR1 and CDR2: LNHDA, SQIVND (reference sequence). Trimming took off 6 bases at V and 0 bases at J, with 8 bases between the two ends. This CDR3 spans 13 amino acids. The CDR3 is CASRGGNQETQYF. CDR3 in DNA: TGTGCCAGTAGAGGCGGGAACCAAGAGACCCAGTACTTC.

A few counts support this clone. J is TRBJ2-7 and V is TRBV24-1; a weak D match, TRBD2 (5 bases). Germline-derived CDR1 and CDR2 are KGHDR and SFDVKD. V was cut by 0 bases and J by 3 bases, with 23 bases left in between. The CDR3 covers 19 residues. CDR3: CATSDLWQPRLDFVYEQYF. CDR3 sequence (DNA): TGTGCCACCAGTGATTTGTGGCAACCCAGGTTGGACTTTGTCTACGAGCAGTACTTC.

CDR3 in amino acids: CASSLGQLNYGYTF. The CDR3 DNA reads TGTGCCAGCAGTTTGGGACAGCTAAACTATGGCTACACCTTC. The chain combines TRBV2 with TRBJ1-2, with 7 bases matching TRBD1. V shed 5 bases, J shed 2 bases, and the junction held 5 bases outside the gene matches. CDR3 length equals 14 residues. Germline values: CDR1 SNHLY, CDR2 FYNNEI.

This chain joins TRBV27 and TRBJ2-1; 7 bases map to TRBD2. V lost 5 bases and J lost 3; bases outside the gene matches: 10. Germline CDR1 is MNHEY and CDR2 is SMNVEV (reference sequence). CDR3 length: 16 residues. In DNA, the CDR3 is TGTGCCAGCAGTACTGTACTAGCGAGAGGCTACAATGAGCAGTTCTTC. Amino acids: CASSTVLARGYNEQFF.

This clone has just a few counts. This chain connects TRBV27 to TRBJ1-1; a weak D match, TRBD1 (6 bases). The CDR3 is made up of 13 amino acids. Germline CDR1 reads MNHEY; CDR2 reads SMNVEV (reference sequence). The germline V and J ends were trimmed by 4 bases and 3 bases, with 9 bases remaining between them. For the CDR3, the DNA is TGTGCCAGCAGTTATAACAGGGACACTGAAGCTTTCTTT. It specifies CASSYNRDTEAFF.

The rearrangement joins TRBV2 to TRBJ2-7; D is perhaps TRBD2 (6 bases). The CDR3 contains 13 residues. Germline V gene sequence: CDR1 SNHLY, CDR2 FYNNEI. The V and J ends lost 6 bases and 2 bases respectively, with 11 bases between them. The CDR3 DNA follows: TGTGCCAGCAGGGGGACTTTCGCCTACGAGCAGTACTTC. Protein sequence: CASRGTFAYEQYF.

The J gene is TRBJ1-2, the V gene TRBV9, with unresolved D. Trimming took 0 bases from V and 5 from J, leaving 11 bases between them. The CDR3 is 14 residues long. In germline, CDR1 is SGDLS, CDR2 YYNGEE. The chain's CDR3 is CASSVGHGPYGYTF. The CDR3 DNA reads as TGTGCCAGCAGCGTAGGTCACGGTCCTTATGGCTACACCTTC.

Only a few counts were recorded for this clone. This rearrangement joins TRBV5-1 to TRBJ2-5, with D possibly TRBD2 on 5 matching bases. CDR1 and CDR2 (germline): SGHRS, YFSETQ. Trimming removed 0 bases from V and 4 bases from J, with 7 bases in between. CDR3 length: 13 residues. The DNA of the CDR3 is TGCGCCAGCAGCTTGGAGCGGAGAGAGACCCAGTACTTC. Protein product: CASSLERRETQYF.